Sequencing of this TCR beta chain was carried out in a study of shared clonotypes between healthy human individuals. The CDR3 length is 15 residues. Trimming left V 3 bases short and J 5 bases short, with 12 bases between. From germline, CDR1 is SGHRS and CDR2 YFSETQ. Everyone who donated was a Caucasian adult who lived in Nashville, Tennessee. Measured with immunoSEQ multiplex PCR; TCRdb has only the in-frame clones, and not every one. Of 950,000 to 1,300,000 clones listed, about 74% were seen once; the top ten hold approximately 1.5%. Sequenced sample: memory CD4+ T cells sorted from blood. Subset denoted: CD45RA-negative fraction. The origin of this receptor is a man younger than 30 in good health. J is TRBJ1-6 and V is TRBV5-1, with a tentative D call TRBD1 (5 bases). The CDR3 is CASSWGEMNNSPLHF. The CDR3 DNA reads TGCGCCAGCAGCTGGGGGGAGATGAATAATTCACCCCTCCACTTT.